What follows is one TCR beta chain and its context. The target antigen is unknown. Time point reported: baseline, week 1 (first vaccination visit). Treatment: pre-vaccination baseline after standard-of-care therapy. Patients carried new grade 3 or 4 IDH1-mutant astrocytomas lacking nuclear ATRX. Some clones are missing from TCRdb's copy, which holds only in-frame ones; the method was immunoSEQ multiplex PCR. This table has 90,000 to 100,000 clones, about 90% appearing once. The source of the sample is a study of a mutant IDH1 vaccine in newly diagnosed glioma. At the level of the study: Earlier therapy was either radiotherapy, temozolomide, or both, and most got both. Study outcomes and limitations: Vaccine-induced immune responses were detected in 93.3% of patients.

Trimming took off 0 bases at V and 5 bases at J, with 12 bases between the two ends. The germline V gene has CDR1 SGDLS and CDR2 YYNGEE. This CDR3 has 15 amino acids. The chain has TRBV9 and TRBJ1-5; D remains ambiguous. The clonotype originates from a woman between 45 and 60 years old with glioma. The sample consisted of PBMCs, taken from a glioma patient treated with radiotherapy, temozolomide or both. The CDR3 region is CASSVADGRDQPQHF. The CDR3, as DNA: TGTGCCAGCAGCGTAGCTGACGGGCGGGATCAGCCCCAGCATTTT.